This T cell receptor beta chain is drawn from a study of beta chain features in type 1 diabetes. The sequenced template was cDNA made from the entire isolated RNA. Assay: immunoSEQ multiplex PCR; the TCRdb copy retains only in-frame clones and omits some. The data hold a few hundred thousand clones, with 27% observed a single time. The CDR3 consists of 12 residues. V lost 1 base, J lost 11 bases, and 11 bases lay in between. Germline V gene sequence: CDR1 SEHNR, CDR2 FQNEAQ (reference sequence). General study findings and limits: Whether TCRB rearrangement is influenced by HLA type went unresolved here.

This clone has a count of ten or more. Antigen: not known. The sequence was collected from a man under 40 in good health. The chain uses TRBV7-9 and TRBJ1-1; D unclear. The sequenced sample consisted of central memory CD4+ T cells from blood. This chain's CDR3 is CASSLETPHAFF. The CDR3 coding sequence is TGTGCCAGCAGCTTAGAGACACCGCACGCTTTCTTT. Filled out from reference TRBV7-9 and TRBJ1-1, the complete variable domain reads DTGVSQNPRHKITKRGQNVTFRCDPISEHNRLYWYRQTLGQGPEFLTYFQNEAQLEKSRLLSDRFSAERPKGSFSTLEIQRTEQGDSAMYLCASSLETPHAFFGQGTRLTVV.